The 6 T cell receptor beta chains listed next were all sequenced from one sample in a study of cytomegalovirus exposure and HLA in healthy donors. This PCR relied on a set of 60 Vbeta primers and 13 Jbeta primers. Sequenced by immunoSEQ multiplex PCR; TCRdb stores in-frame clones only, minus some. The sample includes some 130,000 clones, roughly 70% seen only once; the top ten take under 5.5%. Material for sequencing was PBMCs. The source is a man aged 50 or older in good health and CMV-seropositive.

In its sample, this clone was seen once. The chain has TRBV4-2 and TRBJ2-7; maybe TRBD1 (6 bases). The CDR3 is 15 residues long. V was trimmed by 0 bases and J by 6 bases, leaving 15 bases between them. Per germline, CDR1 LGHNA and CDR2 YNFKEQ. The CDR3 nucleotides are TGTGCCAGCAGCCAAGATGCCAGGGGCAGAGGCGAGCAGTACTTC. Encoded protein: CASSQDARGRGEQYF.

This clone turned up a few times. The genes are TRBV6-5 and TRBJ1-1, with 7 bases identical to TRBD1. V was pared by 0 bases and J by 8 bases, with 0 bases of the junction left unmatched. The CDR3 extends over 12 amino acids. Per the germline V gene, CDR1 is MNHEY and CDR2 is SVGAGI. The CDR3 spells CASSYSDREAFF. The CDR3 region has the DNA TGTGCCAGCAGTTACTCGGACAGGGAAGCTTTCTTT.

The chain couples TRBV7-2 to TRBJ2-7; D is perhaps TRBD2 (5 bases). CDR1 is SGHTA, CDR2 FQGNSA, per germline. This CDR3 region has 15 residues. V gave up 0 bases and J gave up 1 base, with 10 bases separating them. CDR3: CASSLAGVGSYEQYF. CDR3 bases: TGTGCCAGCAGCTTAGCCGGGGTCGGATCCTACGAGCAGTACTTC.

This rearrangement joins TRBV5-1 to TRBJ1-2; 11 nucleotides match TRBD1. Germline-derived CDR1 and CDR2 are SGHRS and YFSETQ. The CDR3 length is 14 residues. V trimming: 3 bases; J trimming: 7 bases; junction bases outside the gene matches: 5. CDR3 nucleotides: TGCGCCAGCAGCTCTTCGGGACAGGGGGTTGGCTACACCTTC. Its protein is CASSSSGQGVGYTF.

The chain links TRBV6-5 to TRBJ1-4; unclear D gene. With 5 bases removed from V and 8 bases from J, the gap between germline ends came to 15 bases. The CDR3 totals 14 residues. Germline loops: CDR1 MNHEY, CDR2 SVGAGI. As DNA, the CDR3 is TGTGCCAGCAGTCGGCTTGGGAGGGAGGAAAAACTGTTTTTT. Protein: CASSRLGREEKLFF.

The genes are TRBV6-6 and TRBJ2-2; a weak D match, TRBD2 (6 bases). V was pared by 6 bases and J by 0 bases, with 11 bases between. The CDR3 runs 15 residues. CDR1 MNHNY and CDR2 SVGAGI come from the germline V gene (reference sequence). Here the CDR3 DNA reads TGTGCCAGCAGCCCGGGGGTGACGAACACCGGGGAGCTGTTTTTT. It specifies CASSPGVTNTGELFF.